This T cell receptor beta chain emerged from a study of T cell repertoires in cytomegalovirus infection. Overall study context: A matching HLA type, together with CMV infection, was signaled by public TCR beta signatures. Study outcomes and limitations: The cumulative frequency of public TCR beta families identified carriers of CMV plus the relevant HLA.

TCRdb re-analysed the reads in MiXCR, keeping a single row per CDR3 protein. Of about 830,000 distinct CDR3 sequences in the sample, approximately 30% are singletons; the top ten hold over 10%. This clonotype showed up just a few times. The antigen is unknown. From germline, CDR1 is SGHAT and CDR2 FQNNGV. V was clipped by 4 bases and J by 0 bases, with 15 bases between them. The CDR3 is made up of 16 amino acids. The chain couples TRBV11-2 to TRBJ2-5; D unclear. This TCR was sampled from a human donor in good health (CMV status not recorded). Some clones in this sample may be carry-over from other donors' samples. This material consisted of cultured CD8+ T cells from PBMCs, taken from culture after CMV antigen stimulation. Here the CDR3 reads CASSSLRVRYQETQYF. The DNA for the CDR3 is TGTGCCAGCAGCTCCCTCCGGGTCCGGTACCAAGAGACCCAGTACTTC.